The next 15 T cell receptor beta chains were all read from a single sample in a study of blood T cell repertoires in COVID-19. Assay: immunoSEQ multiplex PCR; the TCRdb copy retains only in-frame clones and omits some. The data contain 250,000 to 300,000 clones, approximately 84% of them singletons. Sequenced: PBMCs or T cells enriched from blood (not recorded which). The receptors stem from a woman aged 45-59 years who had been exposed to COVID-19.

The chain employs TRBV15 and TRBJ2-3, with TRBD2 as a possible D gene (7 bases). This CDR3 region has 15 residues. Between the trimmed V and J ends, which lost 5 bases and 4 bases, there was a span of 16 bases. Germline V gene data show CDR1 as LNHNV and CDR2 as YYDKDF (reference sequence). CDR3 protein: CATSFLGGAADTQYF. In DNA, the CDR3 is TGTGCCACCAGCTTCTTGGGGGGGGCGGCAGATACGCAGTATTTT.

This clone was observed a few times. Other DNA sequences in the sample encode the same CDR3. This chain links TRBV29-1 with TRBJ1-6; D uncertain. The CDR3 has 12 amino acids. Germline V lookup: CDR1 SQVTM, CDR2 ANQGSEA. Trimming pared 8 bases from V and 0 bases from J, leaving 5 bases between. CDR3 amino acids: CSFSSYNSPLHF. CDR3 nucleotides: TGCAGCTTTAGCTCCTATAATTCACCCCTCCACTTT.

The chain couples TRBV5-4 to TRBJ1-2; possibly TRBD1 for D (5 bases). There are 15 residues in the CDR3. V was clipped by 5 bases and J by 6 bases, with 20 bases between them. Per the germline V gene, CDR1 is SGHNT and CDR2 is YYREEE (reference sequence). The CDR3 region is CASSHRGGGLNGYTF. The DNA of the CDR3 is TGTGCCAGCAGTCATCGCGGGGGAGGCCTTAATGGCTACACCTTC.

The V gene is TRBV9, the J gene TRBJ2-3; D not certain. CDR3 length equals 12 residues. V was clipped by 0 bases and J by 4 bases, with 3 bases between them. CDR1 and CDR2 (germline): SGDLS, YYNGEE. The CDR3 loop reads CASSVAADTQYF. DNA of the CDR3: TGTGCCAGCAGCGTAGCTGCAGATACGCAGTATTTT.

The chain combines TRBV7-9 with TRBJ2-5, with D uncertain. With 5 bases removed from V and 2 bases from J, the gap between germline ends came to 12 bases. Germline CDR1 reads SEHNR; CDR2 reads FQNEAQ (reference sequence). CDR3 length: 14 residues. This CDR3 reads CASSHPVKQETQYF. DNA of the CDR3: TGTGCCAGCAGCCATCCGGTGAAGCAAGAGACCCAGTACTTC.

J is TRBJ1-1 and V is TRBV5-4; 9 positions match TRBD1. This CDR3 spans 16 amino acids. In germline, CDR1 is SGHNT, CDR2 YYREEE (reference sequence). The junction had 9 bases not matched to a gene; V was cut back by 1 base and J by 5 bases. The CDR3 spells CASSLSGTGLWTEAFF. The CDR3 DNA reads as TGTGCCAGCAGCTTGTCCGGGACAGGGCTATGGACTGAAGCTTTCTTT.

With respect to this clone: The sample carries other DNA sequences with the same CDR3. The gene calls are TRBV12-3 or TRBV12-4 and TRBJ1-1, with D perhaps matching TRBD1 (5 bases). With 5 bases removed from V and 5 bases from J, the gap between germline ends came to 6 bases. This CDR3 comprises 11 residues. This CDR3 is CASSPGTEAFF. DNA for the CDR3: TGTGCCAGCAGTCCAGGGACTGAAGCTTTCTTT.

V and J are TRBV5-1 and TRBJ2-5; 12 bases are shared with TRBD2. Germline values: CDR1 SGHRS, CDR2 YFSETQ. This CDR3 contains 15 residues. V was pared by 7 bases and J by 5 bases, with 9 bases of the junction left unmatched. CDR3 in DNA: TGCGCCAGCGCTGGACTAGCGGGAACCTTGGAGACCCAGTACTTC. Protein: CASAGLAGTLETQYF.

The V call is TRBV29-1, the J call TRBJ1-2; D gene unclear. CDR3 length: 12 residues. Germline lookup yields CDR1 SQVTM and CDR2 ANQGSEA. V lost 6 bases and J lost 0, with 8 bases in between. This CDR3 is CSVGETNYGYTF. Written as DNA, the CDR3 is TGCAGCGTGGGAGAGACTAACTATGGCTACACCTTC.

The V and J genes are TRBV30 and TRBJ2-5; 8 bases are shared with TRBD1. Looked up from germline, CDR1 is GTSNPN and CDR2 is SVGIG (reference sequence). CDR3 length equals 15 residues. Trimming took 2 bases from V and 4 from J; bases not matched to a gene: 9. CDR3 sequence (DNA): TGTGCCTGGAGTATTAGGACAGGGATGCGAGAGACCCAGTACTTC. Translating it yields CAWSIRTGMRETQYF.

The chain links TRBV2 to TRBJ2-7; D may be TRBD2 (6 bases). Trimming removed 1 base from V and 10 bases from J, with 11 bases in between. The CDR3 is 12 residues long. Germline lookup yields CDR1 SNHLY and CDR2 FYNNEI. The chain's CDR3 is CASSEGTTNQYF. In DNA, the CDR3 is TGTGCCAGCAGTGAAGGGACTACAAACCAGTACTTC.

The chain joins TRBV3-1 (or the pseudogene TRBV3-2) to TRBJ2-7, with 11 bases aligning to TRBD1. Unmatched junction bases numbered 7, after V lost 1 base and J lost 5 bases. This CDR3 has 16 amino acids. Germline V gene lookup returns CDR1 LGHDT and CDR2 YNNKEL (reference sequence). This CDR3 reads CASSQGSGTGGNEQYF. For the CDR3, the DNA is TGTGCCAGCAGCCAAGGGTCCGGGACAGGGGGGAACGAGCAGTACTTC.

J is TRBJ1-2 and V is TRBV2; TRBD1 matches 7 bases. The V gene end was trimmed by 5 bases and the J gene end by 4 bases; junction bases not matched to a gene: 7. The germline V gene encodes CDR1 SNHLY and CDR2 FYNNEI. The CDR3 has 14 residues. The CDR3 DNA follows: TGTGCCAGCAGTCTACAGGGGAGGTTCTATGGCTACACCTTC. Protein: CASSLQGRFYGYTF.

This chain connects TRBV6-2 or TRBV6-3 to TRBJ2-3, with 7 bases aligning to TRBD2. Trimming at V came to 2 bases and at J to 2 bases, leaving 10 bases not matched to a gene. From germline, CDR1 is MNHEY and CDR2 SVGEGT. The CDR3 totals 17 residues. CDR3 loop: CASSYGLGGGSTDTQYF. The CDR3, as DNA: TGTGCCAGCAGTTACGGGTTGGGCGGGGGATCCACAGATACGCAGTATTTT.

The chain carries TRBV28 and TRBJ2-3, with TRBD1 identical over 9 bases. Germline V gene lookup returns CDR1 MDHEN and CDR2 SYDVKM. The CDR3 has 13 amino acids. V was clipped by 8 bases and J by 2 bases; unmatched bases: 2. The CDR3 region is CASGQGPTDTQYF. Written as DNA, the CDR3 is TGTGCCAGCGGACAGGGGCCCACAGATACGCAGTATTTT.